Included here is one T cell receptor beta chain sequence, with context. This sample was included in a study of blood T cells in healthy people across ages. The overall study: Per two T cells, about one barcoded beta molecule was captured through template switching.

The CDR3 length is 14 residues. The ends were cut back, 7 bases at V and 1 base at J, with 13 bases in the middle. Germline V gene lookup returns CDR1 MGHDK and CDR2 SYGVNS. Together with a sample-barcoded 5' primer, a J-beta primer mix was included in a second PCR lasting about 7 to 11 cycles. TCRdb re-called the 5' RACE reads through MiXCR, storing one row per CDR3 protein. The table shows around 800,000 distinct CDR3 sequences, with around 42% occurring only once. The receptor comes from a man in his 60s in good health. Sequencing input: blood. This chain links TRBV25-1 with TRBJ1-2, with D maybe TRBD1 (6 bases). The CDR3 coding sequence is TGTGCCAGCAAGGCGGACAGTCATAACTATGGCTACACCTTC. Translated, it gives CASKADSHNYGYTF.